One and the same sample provided the 31 T cell receptor beta chains below, sequenced in a study of blood T cell repertoires in COVID-19. Here immunoSEQ multiplex PCR was the method, and the copy in TCRdb shows in-frame clones only, minus some. The sample shows about 32,000 clones, more than 75% of them seen only once. Sequenced sample: peripheral blood. These receptors all come from a man aged 60 to 69 with active COVID-19.

The V call is TRBV2, the J call TRBJ1-4, with 10 bases identical to TRBD1. Trimming took 6 bases from V and 3 from J; bases not matched to a gene: 4. Germline CDR1 and CDR2: SNHLY and FYNNEI. The CDR3 runs to 15 residues. As DNA, the CDR3 is TGTGCCAGCAGCCTTGGACAGGGGGCTAATGAAAAACTGTTTTTT. As protein: CASSLGQGANEKLFF.

V and J are TRBV6-5 and TRBJ2-7; 9 positions match TRBD1. Germline CDR1 MNHEY, CDR2 SVGAGI. The CDR3 totals 14 residues. Unmatched junction bases numbered 9, after V lost 6 bases and J lost 6 bases. The CDR3 nucleotides are TGTGCCAGCAGGGGACAGGGAGGTGCGGGCGAGCAGTACTTC. This translates into CASRGQGGAGEQYF.

This clone has just one count. This chain links TRBV30 with TRBJ1-2, with 9 bases that match TRBD1. The CDR3 contains 13 residues. The germline gives CDR1 GTSNPN, CDR2 SVGIG (reference sequence). The trim removed 3 bases at V and 8 bases at J, leaving 7 bases unmatched. The CDR3 region has the DNA TGTGCCTGGAGGGGACAGGGTGGCGTCGGCTACACCTTC. Its translation is CAWRGQGGVGYTF.

There are a few counts of this clone. This chain uses TRBV13 with TRBJ2-1; 8 bases agree with TRBD1. From germline, CDR1 is PRHDT and CDR2 FYEKMQ (reference sequence). CDR3 length: 15 amino acids. J was trimmed by 1 base and V by 9 bases; bases with no gene match: 8. The DNA of the CDR3 is TGTGCCAGTAACGAAGACAGGGGATCCTACAATGAGCAGTTCTTC. Encoded protein: CASNEDRGSYNEQFF.

V is TRBV19 and J is TRBJ2-6, with 9 positions matching TRBD1. V gave up 8 bases and J gave up 0 bases; unmatched junction bases: 14. The CDR3 is made up of 19 amino acids. From germline, CDR1 is LNHDA and CDR2 SQIVND (reference sequence). As DNA, the CDR3 is TGTGCCAGTTCAGACCCGGGACAGGGCCTCCACTCTGGGGCCAACGTCCTGACTTTC. Its translation is CASSDPGQGLHSGANVLTF.

This chain uses TRBV5-4 with TRBJ1-2, with TRBD1 as a possible D gene (6 bases). This CDR3 comprises 13 residues. The V gene's germline CDR1 is SGHNT and CDR2 YYREEE (reference sequence). Trimming took 4 bases from V and 4 from J, leaving 11 bases between them. CDR3 nucleotides: TGTGCCAGCAGCCTGGACAGCACCTATGGCTACACCTTC. Translating gives CASSLDSTYGYTF. Full variable domain (missing parts from reference TRBV5-4 and TRBJ1-2): ETGVTQSPTHLIKTRGQQVTLRCSSQSGHNTVSWYQQALGQGPQFIFQYYREEENGRGNFPPRFSGLQFPNYSSELNVNALELDDSALYLCASSLDSTYGYTFGSGTRLTVV.

V is TRBV23-1 and J is TRBJ2-7, with TRBD2 matching over 8 bases. TRBV23-1 is sorted into the ORF group, with uncertain function. Losses at the gene ends were 3 bases for V and 1 base for J; bases not matched to a gene: 2. The CDR3 covers 14 residues. The CDR3 is CASSQGGRSYEQYF. The CDR3 DNA sequence: TGCGCCAGCAGTCAGGGCGGGAGGTCCTACGAGCAGTACTTC.

This chain connects TRBV6-2 or TRBV6-3 to TRBJ2-1, with 11 bases lining up with TRBD2. This CDR3 is 15 amino acids long. Germline V CDR1 and CDR2: MNHEY, SVGEGT. The trim removed 5 bases at V and 4 bases at J, leaving 4 bases unmatched. The CDR3 here is CASSILAGAYNEQFF. DNA for the CDR3: TGTGCCAGCAGTATACTAGCGGGAGCTTACAATGAGCAGTTCTTC.

The gene calls are TRBV19 and TRBJ1-5; a weak D match, TRBD1 (6 bases). The germline V gene has CDR1 LNHDA and CDR2 SQIVND (reference sequence). The CDR3 spans 13 residues. Deletions cut 6 bases from V and 4 bases from J, with 10 bases between. In DNA, the CDR3 is TGTGCCAGTAGCCCGAGGGGGAATCAGCCCCAGCATTTT. Its translation is CASSPRGNQPQHF. Full variable domain (missing parts from reference TRBV19 and TRBJ1-5): DGGITQSPKYLFRKEGQNVTLSCEQNLNHDAMYWYRQDPGQGLRLIYYSQIVNDFQKGDIAEGYSVSREKKESFPLTVTSAQKNPTAFYLCASSPRGNQPQHFGDGTRLSIL.

This chain joins TRBV7-9 and TRBJ2-3; 9 positions agree with TRBD2. The V gene's germline CDR1 is SEHNR and CDR2 FQNEAQ (reference sequence). CDR3 length: 16 residues. V shed 0 bases, J shed 6 bases, and the junction held 7 bases outside the gene matches. CDR3 residues: CASSLAVLAGRDTQYF. As DNA, the CDR3 is TGTGCCAGCAGCTTAGCAGTCCTAGCGGGAAGGGATACGCAGTATTTT.

The CDR3 spells CASSHPPDRGEKLFF. For the CDR3, the DNA is TGTGCCAGCAGCCATCCCCCGGACAGGGGGGAAAAACTGTTTTTT. The chain combines TRBV3-1 (or the pseudogene TRBV3-2) with TRBJ1-4; 10 positions agree with TRBD1. The CDR3 is 15 residues long. J gave up 8 bases and V 3 bases, and 6 bases lay outside the gene matches. CDR1 is LGHDT and CDR2 is YNNKEL in the germline V gene (reference sequence).

The chain links TRBV7-9 to TRBJ1-4, with D uncertain. The V end lost 2 bases, the J end lost 0 bases, and 10 bases lay between the germline ends. Germline V CDR1 and CDR2: SEHNR, FQNEAQ (reference sequence). This CDR3 comprises 16 residues. For the CDR3, the DNA is TGTGCCAGCAGCTTATTCTCCCTTGCAACTAATGAAAAACTGTTTTTT. Protein sequence: CASSLFSLATNEKLFF.

The DNA for the CDR3 is TGTGCCAGCAGCCTTATTGGGACTAGCGGGGGTGTGGAGACCCAGTACTTC. It translates to CASSLIGTSGGVETQYF. The chain has TRBV7-3 and TRBJ2-5, with 14 bases lining up with TRBD2. V trimming: 5 bases; J trimming: 5 bases; junction bases outside the gene matches: 10. CDR1 SGHTA and CDR2 FQGTGA come from the germline V gene. The length of the CDR3 is 17 residues. The whole variable domain, filled in from reference TRBV7-3 and TRBJ2-5, reads GAGVSQTPSNKVTEKGKYVELRCDPISGHTALYWYRQSLGQGPEFLIYFQGTGAADDSGLPNDRFFAVRPEGSVSTLKIQRTERGDSAVYLCASSLIGTSGGVETQYFGPGTRLLVL.

This chain joins TRBV6-5 and TRBJ2-3; 9 bases agree with TRBD1. Losses at the gene ends were 7 bases for V and 3 bases for J; bases not matched to a gene: 5. The CDR3 is made up of 14 amino acids. Germline CDR1 MNHEY, CDR2 SVGAGI. DNA of the CDR3: TGTGCCAGCAAGACAGGGGGGGGGACAGATACGCAGTATTTT. It codes for CASKTGGGTDTQYF.

The chain couples TRBV5-1 to TRBJ2-2; 10 positions agree with TRBD1. Germline CDR1 reads SGHRS; CDR2 reads YFSETQ. This CDR3 spans 15 amino acids. With 2 bases clipped from V and 7 bases from J, the junction kept 5 bases outside the gene matches. The CDR3 is CASSLPGQGIGELFF. CDR3 coding DNA: TGCGCCAGCAGCTTACCGGGACAGGGGATCGGGGAGCTGTTTTTT.

This clone has just a few counts. The rearrangement links TRBV4-1 to TRBJ1-5; D is ambiguous. Trimming removed 0 bases from V and 6 bases from J, with 12 bases in between. In germline, CDR1 is MGHRA, CDR2 YSYEKL. The CDR3 extends over 15 amino acids. The CDR3 DNA sequence: TGCGCCAGCAGCCAAGACTTTGCGGTTGGTCAGCCCCAGCATTTT. It specifies CASSQDFAVGQPQHF.

V and J are TRBV6-2 or TRBV6-3 and TRBJ2-3; 8 bases match TRBD1. This CDR3 has 16 residues. Germline CDR1 MNHEY, CDR2 SVGEGT. V shed 5 bases, J shed 1 base, and the junction held 8 bases outside the gene matches. CDR3 residues: CASSRDRGSGTDTQYF. CDR3 DNA sequence: TGTGCCAGCAGTCGAGACAGGGGTAGCGGCACAGATACGCAGTATTTT.

This rearrangement joins TRBV7-2 to TRBJ1-4; 9 positions agree with TRBD1. Germline CDR1 SGHTA, CDR2 FQGNSA. The CDR3 runs to 15 residues. Trimming at V came to 6 bases and at J to 6 bases, leaving 8 bases not matched to a gene. The CDR3 reads CASSQTGGSYEKLFF. CDR3 nucleotide sequence: TGTGCCAGCAGTCAAACAGGGGGCTCGTATGAAAAACTGTTTTTT.

DNA of the CDR3: TGTGCCAGCAGCTCCTTCCAGGGGGCGGAAGCTTTCTTT. It codes for CASSSFQGAEAFF. The rearrangement links TRBV7-3 to TRBJ1-1; 8 bases are shared with TRBD1. The germline V gene has CDR1 SGHTA and CDR2 FQGTGA. V trimming: 4 bases; J trimming: 8 bases; junction bases outside the gene matches: 6. The CDR3 consists of 13 residues.

The rearrangement links TRBV11-3 to TRBJ2-7; possibly TRBD2 for D (6 bases). V lost 5 bases, J lost 9 bases, and 17 bases lay in between. This CDR3 has 13 residues. From germline, CDR1 is SGHNT and CDR2 YENEEA. CDR3 sequence reads: CASSLSEGSAQYF. DNA for the CDR3: TGTGCCAGCAGCCTGTCGGAGGGGTCGGCGCAGTACTTC.

This chain joins TRBV5-1 and TRBJ2-2; TRBD2 aligns across 8 bases. V lost 0 bases and J lost 4; bases outside the gene matches: 5. The germline V gene has CDR1 SGHRS and CDR2 YFSETQ. There are 16 residues in the CDR3. The CDR3 spells CASSLEGGRRTGELFF. The CDR3 DNA follows: TGCGCCAGCAGCTTGGAGGGCGGGAGGCGCACCGGGGAGCTGTTTTTT.

The J gene is TRBJ2-2, the V gene TRBV6-5; the D gene is possibly TRBD1 (5 bases). CDR1 and CDR2 from the germline V gene are MNHEY and SVGAGI. V was cut by 10 bases and J by 0 bases, with 9 bases left in between. The CDR3 contains 13 residues. The CDR3: CATQGSNTGELFF. The CDR3 DNA reads as TGTGCCACCCAGGGTTCGAACACCGGGGAGCTGTTTTTT.

This clone was seen a single time. The J gene is TRBJ2-5, the V gene TRBV3-1 (or the pseudogene TRBV3-2); D might be TRBD2 (5 bases). The CDR3 runs 16 residues. Trimming stripped 5 bases from V and 4 bases from J, with 20 bases between. CDR1 is LGHDT, CDR2 YNNKEL, per germline (reference sequence). In nucleotides, the CDR3 is TGTGCCAGCAGCAGAAGAAACATCGGACTGGGAGAGACCCAGTACTTC. Protein product: CASSRRNIGLGETQYF.

The gene calls are TRBV5-6 and TRBJ2-1; TRBD2 is a possible D gene (6 bases). The germline V gene encodes CDR1 SGHDT and CDR2 YYEEEE. The CDR3 contains 15 residues. V shed 6 bases and J shed 0 bases, with 13 bases lying between them. The CDR3 DNA reads as TGTGCCAGCATCGGAGGGTCGAGCTCCTACAATGAGCAGTTCTTC. Amino acids: CASIGGSSSYNEQFF.

The DNA for the CDR3 is TGTGCCAGCAGGGAACACTGGGAGGAGACCCAGTACTTC. Protein product: CASREHWEETQYF. The rearrangement uses TRBV6-6 and TRBJ2-5; possibly TRBD2 for D (5 bases). The germline V gene encodes CDR1 MNHNY and CDR2 SVGAGI (reference sequence). CDR3 length equals 13 residues. V was shortened by 6 bases and J by 5 bases, with 13 bases between the two germline ends.

CDR3 loop: CSVEFLGQGEWETQYF. CDR3 nucleotides: TGCAGCGTTGAATTTTTGGGACAGGGGGAATGGGAGACCCAGTACTTC. The chain has TRBV29-1 and TRBJ2-5; 11 bases agree with TRBD1. Trimming took 2 bases from V and 5 from J; bases not matched to a gene: 10. CDR3 length: 16 residues. CDR1 is SQVTM, CDR2 ANQGSEA, per germline.

J is TRBJ2-7 and V is TRBV6-2 or TRBV6-3, with a possible D match to TRBD2 (5 bases). The CDR3 is 17 amino acids. Trimming stripped 2 bases from V and 4 bases from J, with 21 bases between. Germline-derived CDR1 and CDR2 are MNHEY and SVGEGT. The CDR3 DNA reads TGTGCCAGCAGTTACCCCCTTAGCGCGAGCGTCCGTTACGAGCAGTACTTC. Protein sequence: CASSYPLSASVRYEQYF.

This chain uses TRBV7-9 with TRBJ2-1; tentatively, D is TRBD2 (5 bases). The CDR3 sequence is 14 residues long. V was shortened by 3 bases and J by 7 bases, with 13 bases between the two germline ends. Per the germline V gene, CDR1 is SEHNR and CDR2 is FQNEAQ (reference sequence). The CDR3 nucleotides read TGTGCCAGCAGCTTTGGCGGGTTGGGGAATGAGCAGTTCTTC. It specifies CASSFGGLGNEQFF.

The chain carries TRBV6-2 or TRBV6-3 and TRBJ2-7; D gene uncertain. Germline V gives CDR1 MNHEY, CDR2 SVGEGT. CDR3 length: 12 residues. V gave up 5 bases and J gave up 4 bases, with 9 bases separating them. In DNA, the CDR3 is TGTGCCAGCAGTCTCGACTGGTACGAGCAGTACTTC. It translates to CASSLDWYEQYF.

The chain combines TRBV6-2 or TRBV6-3 with TRBJ2-7; D unresolved. The V end lost 0 bases, the J end lost 4 bases, and 4 bases lay between the germline ends. Germline CDR1 reads MNHEY; CDR2 reads SVGEGT. The CDR3 loop spans 12 amino acids. The CDR3 here is CASSYSEYEQYF. CDR3 bases: TGTGCCAGCAGTTACTCCGAGTACGAGCAGTACTTC.

The sample holds a few counts of this clone. V is TRBV10-1 and J is TRBJ1-1; D call uncertain. The CDR3 totals 12 residues. Germline assignment: CDR1 WNHNN and CDR2 SYGVQD (reference sequence). Trimming took off 8 bases at V and 1 base at J, with 8 bases between the two ends. The CDR3 here is CASGGENTEAFF. DNA for the CDR3: TGCGCCAGCGGCGGTGAGAACACTGAAGCTTTCTTT.